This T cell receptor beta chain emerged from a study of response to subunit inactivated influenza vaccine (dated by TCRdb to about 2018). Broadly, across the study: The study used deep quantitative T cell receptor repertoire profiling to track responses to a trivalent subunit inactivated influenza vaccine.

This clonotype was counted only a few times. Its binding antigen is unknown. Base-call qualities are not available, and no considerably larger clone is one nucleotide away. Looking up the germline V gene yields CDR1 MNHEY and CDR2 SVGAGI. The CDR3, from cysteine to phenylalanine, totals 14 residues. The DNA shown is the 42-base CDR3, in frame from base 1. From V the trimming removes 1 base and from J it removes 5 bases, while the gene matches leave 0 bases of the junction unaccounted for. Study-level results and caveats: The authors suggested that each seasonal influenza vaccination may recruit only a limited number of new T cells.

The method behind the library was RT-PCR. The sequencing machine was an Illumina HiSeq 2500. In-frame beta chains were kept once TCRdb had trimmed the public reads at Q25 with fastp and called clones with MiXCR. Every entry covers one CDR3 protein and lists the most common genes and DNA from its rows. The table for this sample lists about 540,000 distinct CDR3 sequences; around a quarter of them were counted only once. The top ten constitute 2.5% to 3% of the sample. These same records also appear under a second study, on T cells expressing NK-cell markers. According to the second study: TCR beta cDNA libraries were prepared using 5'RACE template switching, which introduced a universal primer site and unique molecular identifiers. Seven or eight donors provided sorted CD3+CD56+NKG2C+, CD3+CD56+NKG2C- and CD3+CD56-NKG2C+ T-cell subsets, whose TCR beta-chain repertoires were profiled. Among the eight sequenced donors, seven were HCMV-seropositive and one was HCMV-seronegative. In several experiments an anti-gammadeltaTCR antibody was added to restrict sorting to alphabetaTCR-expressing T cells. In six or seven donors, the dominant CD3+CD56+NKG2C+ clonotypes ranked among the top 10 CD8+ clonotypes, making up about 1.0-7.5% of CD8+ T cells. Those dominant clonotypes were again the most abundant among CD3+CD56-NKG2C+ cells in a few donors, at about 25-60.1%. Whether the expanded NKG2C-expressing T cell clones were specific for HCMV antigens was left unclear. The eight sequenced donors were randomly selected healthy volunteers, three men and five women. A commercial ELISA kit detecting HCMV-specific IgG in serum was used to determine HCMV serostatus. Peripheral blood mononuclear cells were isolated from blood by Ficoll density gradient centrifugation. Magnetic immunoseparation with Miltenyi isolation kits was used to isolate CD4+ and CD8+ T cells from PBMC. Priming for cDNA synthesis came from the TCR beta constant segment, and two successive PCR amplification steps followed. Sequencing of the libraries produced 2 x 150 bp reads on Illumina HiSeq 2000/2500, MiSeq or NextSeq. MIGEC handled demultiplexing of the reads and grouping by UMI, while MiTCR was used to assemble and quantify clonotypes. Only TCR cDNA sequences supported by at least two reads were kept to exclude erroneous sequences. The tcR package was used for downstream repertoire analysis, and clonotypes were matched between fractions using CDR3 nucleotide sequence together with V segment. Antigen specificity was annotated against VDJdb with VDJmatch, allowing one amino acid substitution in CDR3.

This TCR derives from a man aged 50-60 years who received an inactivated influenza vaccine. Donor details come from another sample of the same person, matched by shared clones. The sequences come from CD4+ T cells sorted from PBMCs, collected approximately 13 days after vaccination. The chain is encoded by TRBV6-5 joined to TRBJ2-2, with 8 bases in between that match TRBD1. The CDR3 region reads CASSYWTGTGELFF. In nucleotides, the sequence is TGTGCCAGCAGTTACTGGACAGGGACCGGGGAGCTGTTTTTT.